These 26 T cell receptor beta chains came from one sample sequenced in a study of T cell changes during pregnancy in multiple sclerosis. The assay was immunoSEQ multiplex PCR, and TCRdb's table has in-frame clones only and misses some. This table holds tens of thousands of clones, about 94% found once. This specimen was CD8+ T cells from peripheral blood mononuclear cells, taken in the third trimester of pregnancy. The receptors were sampled from a female donor with multiple sclerosis, enrolled in a pregnancy study.

This clone was picked up one time. CDR3 in DNA: TGTGCCAGCAGAGGACACGAGCGATACAATCAGCCCCAGCATTTT. Translated: CASRGHERYNQPQHF. The chain uses TRBV6-1 and TRBJ1-5; D is perhaps TRBD1 (5 bases). The ends were cut back, 6 bases at V and 3 bases at J, with 15 bases in the middle. Germline V CDR1 and CDR2: MNHNS, SASEGT. The CDR3 sequence is 15 residues long.

The chain is built from TRBV6-6 and TRBJ2-1, with D unclear. The CDR3 length is 12 residues. V was cut by 6 bases and J by 11 bases, with 14 bases left in between. Looked up from germline, CDR1 is MNHNY and CDR2 is SVGAGI (reference sequence). CDR3 in amino acids: CASRHTVSKQFF. For the CDR3, the DNA is TGTGCCAGCAGACACACCGTTTCAAAGCAGTTCTTC.

The genes are TRBV4-1 and TRBJ2-1; D not certain. Germline CDR1 MGHRA, CDR2 YSYEKL. V dropped 2 bases and J dropped 3 bases, with 8 bases sitting between them. The CDR3 spans 14 residues. The CDR3 region has the DNA TGCGCCAGCAGCCAAATCTCGGGCTACAATGAGCAGTTCTTC. Protein sequence: CASSQISGYNEQFF.

J is TRBJ1-1 and V is TRBV20-1, with D unresolved. CDR3 length equals 11 residues. CDR1 DFQATT and CDR2 SNEGSKA come from the germline V gene (reference sequence). Trimming cost V 1 base and J 4 bases, with 4 bases left between them. The CDR3 sequence is CSARAVTEAFF. The CDR3 DNA reads as TGCAGTGCTAGAGCCGTCACTGAAGCTTTCTTT.

This chain connects TRBV7-8 to TRBJ2-7; D not certain. V dropped 0 bases and J dropped 3 bases, with 12 bases sitting between them. Per the germline V gene, CDR1 is SGHVS and CDR2 is FQNEAQ. The CDR3 has 15 amino acids. The chain's CDR3 is CASSLASPGSYEQYF. The DNA of the CDR3 is TGTGCCAGCAGCTTAGCTAGTCCGGGTAGCTACGAGCAGTACTTC.

The CDR3 is CASGEAGSYNEQFF. The CDR3 coding sequence is TGTGCCAGCGGGGAGGCGGGATCCTACAATGAGCAGTTCTTC. This chain uses TRBV28 with TRBJ2-1; D is perhaps TRBD2 (6 bases). CDR3 length: 14 amino acids. Trimming stripped 8 bases from V and 1 base from J, with 12 bases between. CDR1 MDHEN and CDR2 SYDVKM come from the germline V gene.

The V gene is TRBV6-1, the J gene TRBJ1-1; D is perhaps TRBD1 (5 bases). This CDR3 region has 15 residues. CDR1 and CDR2 from the germline V gene are MNHNS and SASEGT. Trimming shortened V by 4 bases and J by 0 bases, and 12 bases separated the two germline ends. CDR3 in DNA: TGTGCCAGCAGTGTCCAGGACATGATGAACACTGAAGCTTTCTTT. Translating it yields CASSVQDMMNTEAFF.

V usage is TRBV30 and J usage is TRBJ2-7, with D unclear. Germline values: CDR1 GTSNPN, CDR2 SVGIG (reference sequence). The CDR3 has 12 amino acids. V was pared by 5 bases and J by 6 bases, with 14 bases between. The CDR3 nucleotides are TGTGCCTGGGGCCACCCCCTAGGCGAGCAGTACTTC. Translated, it gives CAWGHPLGEQYF.

This sequence joins TRBV19 and TRBJ2-7; TRBD1 matches 8 bases. CDR1 and CDR2 (germline): LNHDA, SQIVND (reference sequence). The CDR3 loop spans 14 amino acids. J lost 2 bases, V lost 5 bases, and 5 bases had no gene match. In nucleotides, the CDR3 is TGTGCCAGTAGTGAGTCAGGGGGCGCCTACGAGCAGTACTTC. It is translated as CASSESGGAYEQYF.

This chain's CDR3 is CASSSTGEEPQHF. The CDR3 DNA is TGTGCCAGCAGCTCGACAGGGGAAGAGCCCCAGCATTTT. The rearrangement links TRBV5-6 to TRBJ1-5; 8 bases fit TRBD1. The CDR3 totals 13 residues. Germline CDR1 SGHDT, CDR2 YYEEEE. J lost 8 bases, V lost 3 bases, and 4 bases had no gene match. Variable domain in full (rest from reference TRBV5-6 and TRBJ1-5): DAGVTQSPTHLIKTRGQQVTLRCSPKSGHDTVSWYQQALGQGPQFIFQYYEEEERQRGNFPDRFSGHQFPNYSSELNVNALLLGDSALYLCASSSTGEEPQHFGDGTRLSIL.

CDR3 DNA sequence: TGTGCCAGCAGTTTGGGCAGGGGCTATGAGCAGTTCTTC. Protein product: CASSLGRGYEQFF. V gene TRBV27 combines with J gene TRBJ2-1; D is perhaps TRBD1 (6 bases). V lost 3 bases to trimming and J lost 8 bases, with 11 bases between them. The CDR3 consists of 13 residues. Per the germline V gene, CDR1 is MNHEY and CDR2 is SMNVEV (reference sequence).

The rearrangement joins TRBV28 to TRBJ1-5; no firm D call. Germline V gene sequence: CDR1 MDHEN, CDR2 SYDVKM. The ends were cut back, 2 bases at V and 0 bases at J, with 8 bases in the middle. The CDR3 is 15 amino acids. The CDR3 sequence is CASSLTGVSNQPQHF. The CDR3 nucleotides read TGTGCCAGCAGTTTAACCGGGGTTAGCAATCAGCCCCAGCATTTT.

The chain has TRBV6-5 and TRBJ1-1, with 10 bases matching TRBD1. V was pared by 0 bases and J by 7 bases, with 8 bases of the junction left unmatched. CDR1 MNHEY and CDR2 SVGAGI come from the germline V gene. This CDR3 has 16 amino acids. CDR3 sequence: CASSYSGTGAKIEAFF. As DNA, the CDR3 is TGTGCCAGCAGTTACTCGGGGACAGGGGCTAAGATTGAAGCTTTCTTT.

The table lists this clone with a count of one. This chain links TRBV10-2 with TRBJ2-2; 13 bases match TRBD2. The CDR3 runs to 17 residues. Trimming cost V 3 bases and J 6 bases; bases outside gene matches: 7. Germline V gene sequence: CDR1 WSHSY, CDR2 SAAADI. The CDR3 region is CASSDTSGRAIPGELFF. CDR3 nucleotides: TGCGCCAGCAGTGATACTAGCGGGAGGGCCATACCCGGGGAGCTGTTTTTT.

V gene TRBV11-2 combines with J gene TRBJ2-1; 7 bases are a match to TRBD2. V shed 1 base, J shed 3 bases, and the junction held 3 bases outside the gene matches. This CDR3 has 15 residues. In germline, CDR1 is SGHAT, CDR2 FQNNGV. As DNA, the CDR3 is TGTGCCAGCAGCTTAGTAGCGGGCCACTACAATGAGCAGTTCTTC. As protein: CASSLVAGHYNEQFF.

V is TRBV28 and J is TRBJ1-2; maybe TRBD1 (5 bases). The CDR3 runs 12 residues. Deletions cut 6 bases from V and 6 bases from J, with 11 bases between. CDR1 is MDHEN, CDR2 SYDVKM, per germline. CDR3 protein: CASRPSGNGYTF. The CDR3 DNA follows: TGTGCCAGCAGACCATCAGGGAATGGCTACACCTTC.

The chain joins TRBV27 to TRBJ2-7; tentative D call: TRBD1 (6 bases). V was cut by 5 bases and J by 2 bases, with 19 bases left in between. This CDR3 has 16 residues. Germline V gives CDR1 MNHEY, CDR2 SMNVEV (reference sequence). This CDR3 is CASSPVPGQLPYEQYF. DNA of the CDR3: TGTGCCAGCAGTCCCGTCCCGGGACAACTCCCCTACGAGCAGTACTTC.

This chain joins TRBV4-1 and TRBJ2-5; no reliable D call. The V and J ends lost 0 bases and 0 bases respectively, with 14 bases between them. This CDR3 spans 17 amino acids. Germline CDR1 and CDR2: MGHRA and YSYEKL. CDR3 in amino acids: CASSQDGQEAYQETQYF. In DNA, the CDR3 is TGCGCCAGCAGCCAAGATGGGCAGGAAGCTTACCAAGAGACCCAGTACTTC.

CDR3 sequence (DNA): TGCGCCAGCAGATCGACTGGGGAGGACTATGGCTACACCTTC. Translating gives CASRSTGEDYGYTF. The chain uses TRBV4-1 and TRBJ1-2, with D uncertain. The CDR3 length is 14 residues. V dropped 6 bases and J dropped 3 bases, with 14 bases sitting between them. In germline, CDR1 is MGHRA, CDR2 YSYEKL.

The CDR3 nucleotides read TGTGCCAGCAGTAGTTCGGGGTCCAATCAGCCCCAGCATTTT. Protein product: CASSSSGSNQPQHF. The rearrangement uses TRBV27 and TRBJ1-5; D unresolved. Germline V gene data show CDR1 as MNHEY and CDR2 as SMNVEV (reference sequence). Trimming left V 5 bases short and J 3 bases short, with 11 bases between. This CDR3 is 14 amino acids long.

This chain links TRBV4-1 with TRBJ2-7; perhaps TRBD2 as D (6 bases). This CDR3 has 12 amino acids. In germline, CDR1 is MGHRA, CDR2 YSYEKL. Trimming removed 1 base from V and 7 bases from J, with 8 bases in between. Here the CDR3 reads CASSQAGREQYF. The CDR3 DNA sequence: TGCGCCAGCAGCCAAGCAGGGAGGGAGCAGTACTTC.

This clone was recorded once. V and J are TRBV6-1 and TRBJ1-1; tentatively, D is TRBD1 (6 bases). V was shortened by 3 bases and J by 6 bases, with 14 bases between the two germline ends. The CDR3 extends over 14 amino acids. CDR1 is MNHNS, CDR2 SASEGT, per germline. CDR3 DNA sequence: TGTGCCAGCAGTGACTGGGAGGGGGACTCTGAAGCTTTCTTT. Translated: CASSDWEGDSEAFF.

This chain links TRBV5-1 with TRBJ1-2, with D maybe TRBD1 (6 bases). V was shortened by 2 bases and J by 5 bases, with 7 bases between the two germline ends. The CDR3 has 12 residues. Germline V gene lookup returns CDR1 SGHRS and CDR2 YFSETQ. The CDR3 nucleotides read TGCGCCAGCAGCTTTCAGGGGTATGGCTACACCTTC. It is translated as CASSFQGYGYTF.

As DNA, the CDR3 is TGTGCCAGCAGCTTGGGTAGCGGGAGGGACGAGCAGTACTTC. Its translation: CASSLGSGRDEQYF. V usage is TRBV5-6 and J usage is TRBJ2-7, with 11 bases identical to TRBD2. CDR1 is SGHDT, CDR2 YYEEEE, per germline. The CDR3 is 14 amino acids. The ends lost 0 bases at V and 5 bases at J; junction bases unmatched: 1.

This chain links TRBV2 with TRBJ1-2, with D uncertain. V was clipped by 3 bases and J by 8 bases, with 16 bases between them. The germline V gene has CDR1 SNHLY and CDR2 FYNNEI. This CDR3 region has 14 residues. The chain's CDR3 is CASSEPPLAVGYTF. CDR3 sequence (DNA): TGTGCCAGCAGTGAGCCCCCCCTTGCGGTCGGCTACACCTTC.

The V call is TRBV29-1, the J call TRBJ2-3; 11 positions match TRBD2. The length of the CDR3 is 17 residues. The V gene's germline CDR1 is SQVTM and CDR2 ANQGSEA. Losses at the gene ends were 4 bases for V and 0 bases for J; bases not matched to a gene: 9. For the CDR3, the DNA is TGCAGCGTTGTCCCGTTACTAGCGGGAGCTAGCACAGATACGCAGTATTTT. It codes for CSVVPLLAGASTDTQYF.